The present T cell receptor (beta chain) was sequenced within a study of blood T cell repertoires in COVID-19. Study information: Donors in the United States, Italy and Spain gave samples during acute or convalescent COVID-19. T cells, B-cell-depleted T cells, or PBMCs provided the cDNA or gDNA that served as material.

Seattle patient enrollment occurred during active infection, with longitudinal follow-up thereafter. Original data processing: The assay estimated nucleated cells by amplifying reference gene primers. The method was immunoSEQ multiplex PCR; TCRdb's version includes in-frame clones alone and lacks a portion of them. D and trimming were read from the DNA, whereas the V and J calls and clone size are those reported in that table. The data show around 120,000 clones, with roughly 90% seen just once and approximately 5% held by the top ten. The CDR3 has 16 residues. Germline V CDR1 and CDR2: SNHLY, FYNNEI. J lost 1 base, V lost 2 bases, and 4 bases had no gene match.

The chain couples TRBV2 to TRBJ2-7; 11 positions match TRBD2. This receptor was identified in a man between 60 and 75 years old with COVID-19, enrolled during active disease. The sample was peripheral blood. Written as DNA, the CDR3 is TGTGCCAGCAGTGAACCGACTAGCGGGGCGTCCTACGAGCAGTACTTC. Encoded protein: CASSEPTSGASYEQYF.